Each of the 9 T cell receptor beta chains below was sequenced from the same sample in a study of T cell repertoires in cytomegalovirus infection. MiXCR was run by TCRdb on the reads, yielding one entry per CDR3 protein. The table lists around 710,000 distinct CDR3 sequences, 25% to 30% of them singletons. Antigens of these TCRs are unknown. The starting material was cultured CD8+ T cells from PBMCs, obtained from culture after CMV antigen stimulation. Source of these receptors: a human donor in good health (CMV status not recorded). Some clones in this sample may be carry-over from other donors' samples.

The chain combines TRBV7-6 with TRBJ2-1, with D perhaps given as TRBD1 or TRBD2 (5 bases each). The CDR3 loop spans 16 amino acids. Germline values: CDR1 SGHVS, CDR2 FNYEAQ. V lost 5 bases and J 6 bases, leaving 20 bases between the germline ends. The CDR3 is CASSRGVGPPGNEQFF. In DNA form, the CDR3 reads TGTGCCAGCAGCCGCGGAGTGGGACCTCCGGGCAATGAGCAGTTCTTC.

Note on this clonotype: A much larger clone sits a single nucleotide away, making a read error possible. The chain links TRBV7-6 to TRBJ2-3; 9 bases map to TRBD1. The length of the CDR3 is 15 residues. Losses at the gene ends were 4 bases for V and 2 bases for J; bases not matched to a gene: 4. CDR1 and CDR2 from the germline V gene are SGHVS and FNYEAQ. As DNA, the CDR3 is TGTGCCAGCAGCTCCTGGACAGGGGACACAGATACGCAGTATTTT. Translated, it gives CASSSWTGDTDTQYF.

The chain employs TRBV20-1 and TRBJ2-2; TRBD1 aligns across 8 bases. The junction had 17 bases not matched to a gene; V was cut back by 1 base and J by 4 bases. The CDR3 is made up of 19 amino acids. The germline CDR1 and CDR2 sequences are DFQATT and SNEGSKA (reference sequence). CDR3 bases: TGCAGTGCTAGAGCCCCCAGGGACAGGCGTTCTATAGGCACCGGGGAGCTGTTTTTT. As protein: CSARAPRDRRSIGTGELFF.

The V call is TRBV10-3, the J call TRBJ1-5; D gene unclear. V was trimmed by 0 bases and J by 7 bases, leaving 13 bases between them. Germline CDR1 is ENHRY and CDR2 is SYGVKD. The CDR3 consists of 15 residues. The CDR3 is CAISESFQYQQPQHF. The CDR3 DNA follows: TGTGCCATCAGTGAGTCGTTCCAGTATCAACAGCCCCAGCATTTT.

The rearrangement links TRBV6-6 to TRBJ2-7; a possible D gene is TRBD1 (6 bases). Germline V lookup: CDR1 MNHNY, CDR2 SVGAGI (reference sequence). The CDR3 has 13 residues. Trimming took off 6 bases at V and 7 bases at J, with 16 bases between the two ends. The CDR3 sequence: CASRGGWGSEQYF. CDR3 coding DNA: TGTGCCAGCAGAGGGGGTTGGGGGTCAGAGCAGTACTTC.

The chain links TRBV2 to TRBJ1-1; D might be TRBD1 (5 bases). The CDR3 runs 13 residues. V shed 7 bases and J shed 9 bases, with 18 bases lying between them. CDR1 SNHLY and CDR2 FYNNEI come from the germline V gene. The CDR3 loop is CASTAGGTAQAFF. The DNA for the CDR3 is TGTGCCAGCACCGCCGGGGGGACGGCCCAAGCTTTCTTT.

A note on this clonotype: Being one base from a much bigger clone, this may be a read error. The CDR3 nucleotides are TGTGCCAGCAGCCCCCTCGACAGTCCGATGCAGTATTTT. Protein product: CASSPLDSPMQYF. V gene TRBV7-6 combines with J gene TRBJ2-3; the D gene is possibly TRBD1 (5 bases). Germline assignment: CDR1 SGHVS and CDR2 FNYEAQ. This CDR3 has 13 residues. Trimming stripped 5 bases from V and 11 bases from J, with 17 bases between.

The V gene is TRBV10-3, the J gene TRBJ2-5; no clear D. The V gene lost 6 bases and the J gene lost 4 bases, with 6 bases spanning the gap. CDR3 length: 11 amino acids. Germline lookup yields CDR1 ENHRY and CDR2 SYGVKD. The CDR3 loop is CAIRSGETQYF. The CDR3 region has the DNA TGTGCCATCAGGTCGGGAGAGACCCAGTACTTC.

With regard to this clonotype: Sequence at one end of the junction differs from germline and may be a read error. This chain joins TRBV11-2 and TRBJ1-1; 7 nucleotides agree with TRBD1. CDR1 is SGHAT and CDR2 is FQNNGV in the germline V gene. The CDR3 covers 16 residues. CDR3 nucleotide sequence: TGTGCCAGCAGCTTATGGGACAGAGCGCTGACCACTAAAGCTTTCTTT. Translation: CASSLWDRALTTKAFF.